This is a list of T cell receptor beta chains from one sample in a study of blood T cells in healthy people across ages. One entry per CDR3 protein results from TCRdb running MiXCR on the 5' RACE reads. In the table there are 1.4 million or so distinct CDR3 sequences, around 40% of which are singletons. The sample was blood. These receptors all stem from a woman between 18 and 29 years old in good health. CDR3s leave out the opening cysteine and the closing phenylalanine or tryptophan. Each record gives: V gene, CDR3 protein.

TRBV6-6	ASSYRTGEAF
TRBV4-3	ASSQRLAGEGIDTQY
TRBV29-1	SVERAYTEAF
TRBV6-6	ASAPDRGFGYT
TRBV20-1	SARDKHGYT
TRBV14	ASSQPGQNIQY
TRBV19	ASSMVGRDNQPQH
TRBV5-1	ASRGVSGPNEQF
TRBV18	ASSRVRDEADTQY
TRBV20-1	SARVAGRLYNEQF
TRBV2	ATEDRTSSYNSPLH
TRBV6-5	ASSSSGEGNQPQH
TRBV5-1	ASSGEGRSSTDTQY
TRBV20-1	SAPRQGYNSPLH
TRBV7-9	ASSVTTMTERNEKLF
TRBV27	ASSLAGEGYIQY
TRBV2	ASSVQGAYDYT
TRBV28	ASSDPGTGYEQY
TRBV15	ATSRDMGGLINDEQF
TRBV4-3	ASSQELQPYGYT
TRBV6-5	ASGIYYGYT
TRBV20-1	SARSPGGSQPQH
TRBV7-9	ASCSLVLTDTQY
TRBV20-1	SSPYQETQY
TRBV7-9	ASSLPMGYPY
TRBV12-3/TRBV12-4	ASSPKTGGETQY
TRBV4-3	ASSQVLCPQSPYNEQF
TRBV7-2	ASSMVLKNSPLH
TRBV28	ASSLIGGSPDTQY
TRBV6-2/TRBV6-3	AIAGTGRIETQY
TRBV20-1	SASHGTLRSDTQY
TRBV6-2/TRBV6-3	ASRLREASPLH
TRBV12-3/TRBV12-4	ASSSGALRYEQY
TRBV7-2	ASSAGGVSYEQY
TRBV4-2	ASSQDRTGPYEQY
TRBV20-1	SAFFRDNTNEQF
TRBV3-1	ASSPRDSGGHEQY
TRBV6-2/TRBV6-3	ASSWDRGLAGGPHTQY
TRBV6-5	ASSYATGVEEKLF
TRBV28	ASILNYPSTDTQY
TRBV7-2	ASSLGGVAGANVLT